This paragraph covers one T cell receptor (beta chain) sequence. Its antigen is unknown. The donors, aged roughly 6 to 95, were healthy Caucasians from Russia. At least 7 million PBMCs were isolated per sample. The entry originates in a study of blood T cells in healthy people across ages. Study results and limitations: The authors considered diversity estimates from one million T cells to be underestimates.

The germline V gene encodes CDR1 SGHRS and CDR2 YFSETQ. This CDR3 comprises 16 residues. The second PCR ran roughly 6 to 11 cycles with a sample-barcoded 5' primer and J-beta primers. Each cDNA molecule carried a tag from a template-switch adaptor that contained 12 random nucleotides. From the 5' RACE reads, TCRdb called clonotypes with MiXCR, one entry per CDR3 protein. Altogether about 1,500,000 distinct CDR3 sequences are present, 35% to 45% being singletons, with the ten largest covering approximately 7.9%. The J gene is TRBJ2-1, the V gene TRBV5-1; a weak D match, TRBD1 (6 bases). The end of the DNA fits TRBJ2-7 better, so the J call may be wrong. Specimen: blood. This TCR derives from a woman in her late teens or twenties in good health. The CDR3 DNA reads TGCGCCAGCAGCTTGGAGGGGGATATCTCCTACAATGAGCAGTACTTC. Translating gives CASSLEGDISYNEQYF.